This T cell receptor beta chain was found in a study of T-cell memory formation after mild COVID-19. This clonotype was seen a handful of times. Each CDR3 protein gets one entry after TCRdb re-called the 5' RACE reads with MiXCR. The sample contains some 440,000 distinct CDR3 sequences, about 23% of which appear only once. V dropped 4 bases and J dropped 8; count of bases not matched to a gene: 19. The CDR3 loop spans 18 amino acids. Per germline, CDR1 ENHRY and CDR2 SYGVKD. This clonotype was obtained from an adult woman who had mild COVID-19 (a few samples of this study predate the infection). Cell type and time point are not known. The rearrangement uses TRBV10-3 and TRBJ2-1; 8 positions match TRBD2. Material: PBMCs or a T cell subset sorted from them (not recorded which). The CDR3 nucleotides read TGTGCCATCAGTGCCCCTCCCCACCGGGAGGGAATCCATGATGAGCAGTTCTTC. Protein sequence: CAISAPPHREGIHDEQFF.